This T cell receptor (beta chain) came from a study of control samples from healthy donors and cancer patients. The method was immunoSEQ multiplex PCR; TCRdb's version includes in-frame clones alone and lacks a portion of them. The data hold about 60,000 clones, with approximately 90% observed a single time. This CDR3 is built from 16 residues. The V end was cut by 5 bases, the J end by 7 bases, with 18 bases between. CDR1 and CDR2 from the germline V gene are SEHNR and FQNEAQ (reference sequence). The sample comprised PBMCs. The clonotype was recovered from a woman in her forties or fifties with colorectal cancer. The chain recombines TRBV7-9 with TRBJ1-6; weak D call: TRBD1 (6 bases). The CDR3 loop is CASSPSGGQGNSPLHF. The CDR3 DNA reads TGTGCCAGCAGCCCGTCGGGGGGGCAAGGAAATTCACCCCTCCACTTT.